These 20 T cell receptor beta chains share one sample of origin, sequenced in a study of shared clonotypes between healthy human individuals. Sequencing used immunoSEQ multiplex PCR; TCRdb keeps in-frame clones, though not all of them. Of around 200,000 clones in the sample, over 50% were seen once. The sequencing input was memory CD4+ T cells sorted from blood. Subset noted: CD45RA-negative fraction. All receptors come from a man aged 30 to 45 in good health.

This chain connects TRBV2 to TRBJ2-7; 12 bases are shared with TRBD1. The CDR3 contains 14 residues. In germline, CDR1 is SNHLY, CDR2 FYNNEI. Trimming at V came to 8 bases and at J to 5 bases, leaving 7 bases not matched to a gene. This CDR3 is CASAGTGGNDEQYF. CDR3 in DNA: TGTGCCAGCGCGGGGACAGGGGGCAACGACGAGCAGTACTTC.

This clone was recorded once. CDR3 sequence (DNA): TGTGCCAGCTCACCGACTATATACAATGAGCAGTTCTTC. Encoded protein: CASSPTIYNEQFF. The chain links TRBV18 to TRBJ2-1, with D perhaps matching TRBD2 (5 bases). Per the germline V gene, CDR1 is KGHSH and CDR2 is LQKENI. Trimming took off 3 bases at V and 4 bases at J, with 7 bases between the two ends. The CDR3 contains 13 residues.

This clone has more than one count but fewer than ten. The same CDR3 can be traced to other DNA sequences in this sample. This chain's CDR3 is CASSVGLGDSDTEAFF. CDR3 bases: TGTGCCAGCAGCGTAGGACTCGGGGATTCTGACACTGAAGCTTTCTTT. The chain recombines TRBV9 with TRBJ1-1; no reliable D call. CDR1 and CDR2 (germline): SGDLS, YYNGEE. Trimming removed 0 bases at V and 3 bases at J, with 15 bases between. This CDR3 has 16 residues.

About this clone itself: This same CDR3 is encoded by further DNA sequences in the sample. The CDR3 protein is CASRLTGDGNQPQHF. The CDR3 DNA reads as TGTGCCAGCAGGCTGACAGGGGATGGCAATCAGCCCCAGCATTTT. The chain combines TRBV6-5 with TRBJ1-5; 8 bases map to TRBD1. CDR1 MNHEY and CDR2 SVGAGI come from the germline V gene. CDR3 size: 15 residues. V trimming: 6 bases; J trimming: 2 bases; junction bases outside the gene matches: 6.

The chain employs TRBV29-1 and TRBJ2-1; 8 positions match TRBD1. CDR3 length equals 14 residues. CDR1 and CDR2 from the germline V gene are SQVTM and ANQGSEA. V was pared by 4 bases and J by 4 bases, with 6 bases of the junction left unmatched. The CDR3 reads CSVARDRNYNEQFF. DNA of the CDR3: TGCAGCGTTGCCCGGGACAGGAATTACAATGAGCAGTTCTTC.

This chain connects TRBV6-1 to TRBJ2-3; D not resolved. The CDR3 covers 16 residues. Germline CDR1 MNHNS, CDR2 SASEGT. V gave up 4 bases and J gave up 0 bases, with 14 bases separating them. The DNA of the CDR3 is TGTGCCAGCAGTGCTTGGGGTGGAATAAGCACAGATACGCAGTATTTT. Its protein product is CASSAWGGISTDTQYF.

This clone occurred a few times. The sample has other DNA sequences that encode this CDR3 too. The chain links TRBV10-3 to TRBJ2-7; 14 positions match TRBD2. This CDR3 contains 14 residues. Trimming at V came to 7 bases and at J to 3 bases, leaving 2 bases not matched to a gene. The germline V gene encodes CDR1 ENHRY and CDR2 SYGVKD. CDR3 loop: CAIKGLAGDYEQYF. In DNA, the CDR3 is TGTGCCATCAAGGGACTAGCGGGAGACTACGAGCAGTACTTC.

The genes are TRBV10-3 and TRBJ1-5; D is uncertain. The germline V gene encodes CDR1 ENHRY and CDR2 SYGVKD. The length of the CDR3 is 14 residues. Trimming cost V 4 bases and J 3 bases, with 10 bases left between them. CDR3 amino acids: CAISGAADNQPQHF. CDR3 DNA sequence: TGTGCCATCAGTGGGGCGGCTGACAATCAGCCCCAGCATTTT.

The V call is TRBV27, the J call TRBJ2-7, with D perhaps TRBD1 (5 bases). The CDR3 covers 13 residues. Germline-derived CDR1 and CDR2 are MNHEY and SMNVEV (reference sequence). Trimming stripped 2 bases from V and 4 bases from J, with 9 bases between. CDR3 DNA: TGTGCCAGCAGTTTACCTGCAGGGTACGAGCAGTACTTC. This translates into CASSLPAGYEQYF.

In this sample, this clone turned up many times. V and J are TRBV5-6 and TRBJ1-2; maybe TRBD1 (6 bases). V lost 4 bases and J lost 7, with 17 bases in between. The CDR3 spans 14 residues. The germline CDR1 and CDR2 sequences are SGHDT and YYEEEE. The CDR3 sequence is CASSKSFRGRGYTF. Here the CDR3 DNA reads TGTGCCAGCAGCAAGTCATTCAGGGGACGTGGCTACACCTTC.

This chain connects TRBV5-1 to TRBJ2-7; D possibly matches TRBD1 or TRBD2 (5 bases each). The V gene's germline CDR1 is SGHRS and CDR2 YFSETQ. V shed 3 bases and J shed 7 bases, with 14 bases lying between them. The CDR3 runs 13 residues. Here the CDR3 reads CASSSWDPREQYF. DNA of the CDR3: TGCGCCAGCAGCTCCTGGGACCCTCGGGAGCAGTACTTC. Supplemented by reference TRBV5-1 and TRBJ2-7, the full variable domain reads KAGVTQTPRYLIKTRGQQVTLSCSPISGHRSVSWYQQTPGQGLQFLFEYFSETQRNKGNFPGRFSGRQFSNSRSEMNVSTLELGDSALYLCASSSWDPREQYFGPGTRLTVT.

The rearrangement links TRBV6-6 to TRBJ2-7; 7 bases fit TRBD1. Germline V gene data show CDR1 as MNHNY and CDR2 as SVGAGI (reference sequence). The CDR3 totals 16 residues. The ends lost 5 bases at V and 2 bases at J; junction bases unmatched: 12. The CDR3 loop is CASSRGHQVSAYEQYF. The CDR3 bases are TGTGCCAGCAGTAGGGGGCATCAGGTTTCAGCCTACGAGCAGTACTTC.

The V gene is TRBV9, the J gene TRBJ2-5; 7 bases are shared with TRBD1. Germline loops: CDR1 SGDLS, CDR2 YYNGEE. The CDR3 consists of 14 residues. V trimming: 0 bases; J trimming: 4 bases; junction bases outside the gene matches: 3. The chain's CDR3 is CASSVEDRVETQYF. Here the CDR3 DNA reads TGTGCCAGCAGCGTAGAAGACAGGGTAGAGACCCAGTACTTC.

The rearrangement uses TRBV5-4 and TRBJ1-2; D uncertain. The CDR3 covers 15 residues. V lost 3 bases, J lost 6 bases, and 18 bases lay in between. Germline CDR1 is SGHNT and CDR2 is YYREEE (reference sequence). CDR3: CASSSPDGRSDGYTF. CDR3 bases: TGTGCCAGCAGCTCACCCGACGGACGAAGCGATGGCTACACCTTC.

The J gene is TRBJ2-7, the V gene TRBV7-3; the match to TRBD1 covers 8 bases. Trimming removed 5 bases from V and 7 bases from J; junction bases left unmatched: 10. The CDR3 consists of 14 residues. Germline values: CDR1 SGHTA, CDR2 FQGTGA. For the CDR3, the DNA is TGTGCCAGCAGCGAGCAGACAGGGGCGGGGGAGCAGTACTTC. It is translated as CASSEQTGAGEQYF.

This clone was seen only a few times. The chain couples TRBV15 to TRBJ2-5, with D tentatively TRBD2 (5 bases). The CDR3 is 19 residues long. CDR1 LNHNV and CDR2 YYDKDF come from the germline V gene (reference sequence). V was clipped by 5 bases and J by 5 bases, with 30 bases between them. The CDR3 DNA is TGTGCCACCAGCTCCCTACTAAGGGCGGGTTCCCCCCTCGGGGAGACCCAGTACTTC. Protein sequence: CATSSLLRAGSPLGETQYF.

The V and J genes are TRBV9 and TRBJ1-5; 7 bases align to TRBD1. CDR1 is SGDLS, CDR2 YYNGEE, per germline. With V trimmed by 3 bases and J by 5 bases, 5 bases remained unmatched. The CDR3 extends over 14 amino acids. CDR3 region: CASSASQGDQPQHF. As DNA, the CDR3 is TGTGCCAGCAGCGCCTCCCAGGGGGATCAGCCCCAGCATTTT.

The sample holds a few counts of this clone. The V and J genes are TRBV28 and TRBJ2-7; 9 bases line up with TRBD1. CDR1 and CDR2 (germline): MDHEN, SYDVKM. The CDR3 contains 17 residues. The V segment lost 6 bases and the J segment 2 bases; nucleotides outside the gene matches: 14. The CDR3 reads CASSPGQGRAVTYEQYF. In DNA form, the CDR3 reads TGTGCCAGCAGCCCGGGACAGGGACGTGCCGTGACCTACGAGCAGTACTTC. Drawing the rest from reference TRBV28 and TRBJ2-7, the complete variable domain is DVKVTQSSRYLVKRTGEKVFLECVQDMDHENMFWYRQDPGLGLRLIYFSYDVKMKEKGDIPEGYSVSREKKERFSLILESASTNQTSMYLCASSPGQGRAVTYEQYFGPGTRLTVT.

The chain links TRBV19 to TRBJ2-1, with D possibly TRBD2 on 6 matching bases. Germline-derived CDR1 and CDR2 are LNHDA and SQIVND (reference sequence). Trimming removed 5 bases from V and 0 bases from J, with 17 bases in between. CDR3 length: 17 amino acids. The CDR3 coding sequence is TGTGCCAGTAGTCCCTCGGGGGAATTTTACTCCTACAATGAGCAGTTCTTC. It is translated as CASSPSGEFYSYNEQFF.

CDR3 sequence (DNA): TGTGCCAGCAGTCCCGGGACTAGCGTGTCAGGGGAGCAGTTCTTC. It yields the protein CASSPGTSVSGEQFF. V and J are TRBV5-5 and TRBJ2-1, with 10 bases fitting TRBD2. V gave up 5 bases and J gave up 10 bases; unmatched junction bases: 12. The germline CDR1 and CDR2 sequences are SGHKS and YYEKEE (reference sequence). CDR3 length equals 15 residues.